The 6 T cell receptor beta chains presented below share a single source sample, sequenced in a study of cytomegalovirus exposure and HLA in healthy donors. Use of 60 Vbeta and 13 Jbeta primers characterized the PCR. TCRdb keeps only in-frame clones here, not all; method: immunoSEQ multiplex PCR. The top ten clones hold less than 3.5% of a sample with around 190,000 clones, about 77% of them seen once. Source material: PBMCs. The receptors shown here come from a woman under 40 in good health and CMV-seronegative.

The rearrangement uses TRBV27 and TRBJ2-3; 9 bases line up with TRBD2. This CDR3 comprises 15 residues. Germline-derived CDR1 and CDR2 are MNHEY and SMNVEV (reference sequence). Losses at the gene ends were 5 bases for V and 3 bases for J; bases not matched to a gene: 6. CDR3 nucleotides: TGTGCCAGCAGTCTCGGGCGGGGGGGGACAGATACGCAGTATTTT. Protein: CASSLGRGGTDTQYF.

This clone has only a few counts. Other DNA sequences in the sample encode the same CDR3. The CDR3 spells CASSYGDSSYEQYF. For the CDR3, the DNA is TGTGCCAGCAGTTACGGGGACAGCTCCTACGAGCAGTACTTC. The V call is TRBV6-5, the J call TRBJ2-7; TRBD1 matches 7 bases. The germline V gene has CDR1 MNHEY and CDR2 SVGAGI. J gave up 0 bases and V 2 bases, and 1 base lay outside the gene matches. The CDR3 sequence is 14 residues long.

V gene TRBV15 combines with J gene TRBJ1-4; possible D gene TRBD1, 5 bases. Per germline, CDR1 LNHNV and CDR2 YYDKDF (reference sequence). This CDR3 is 14 amino acids long. The ends were cut back, 5 bases at V and 0 bases at J, with 7 bases in the middle. In DNA form, the CDR3 reads TGTGCCACCAGCCAGGGTGCAACTAATGAAAAACTGTTTTTT. The encoded protein is CATSQGATNEKLFF.

J is TRBJ1-6 and V is TRBV5-6; D is uncertain. V was clipped by 0 bases and J by 10 bases, with 8 bases between them. The CDR3 runs to 13 residues. The germline gives CDR1 SGHDT, CDR2 YYEEEE. CDR3 sequence: CASSLGRGSPLHF. CDR3 in DNA: TGTGCCAGCAGCTTGGGCCGAGGCTCACCCCTCCACTTT.

J is TRBJ2-7 and V is TRBV9, with D tentatively TRBD2 (5 bases). V dropped 0 bases and J dropped 1 base, with 11 bases sitting between them. This CDR3 comprises 15 residues. Per the germline V gene, CDR1 is SGDLS and CDR2 is YYNGEE. The CDR3 reads CASSVGGVVSYEQYF. The CDR3 region has the DNA TGTGCCAGCAGCGTAGGGGGAGTAGTATCCTACGAGCAGTACTTC. Variable domain in full (rest from reference TRBV9 and TRBJ2-7): DSGVTQTPKHLITATGQRVTLRCSPRSGDLSVYWYQQSLDQGLQFLIQYYNGEERAKGNILERFSAQQFPDLHSELNLSSLELGDSALYFCASSVGGVVSYEQYFGPGTRLTVT.

The rearrangement uses TRBV25-1 and TRBJ2-5, with TRBD1 matching 7 bases. V was pared by 3 bases and J by 4 bases, with 17 bases of the junction left unmatched. The germline CDR1 and CDR2 sequences are MGHDK and SYGVNS. This CDR3 has 18 residues. The DNA for the CDR3 is TGTGCCAGCAGTGACCAACTACCCCGGACAGGTCTTCTAGAGACCCAGTACTTC. Its protein product is CASSDQLPRTGLLETQYF.